One and the same sample provided the 2 T cell receptor beta chains below, sequenced in a study of cytomegalovirus exposure and HLA in healthy donors. The PCR made use of 60 Vbeta and 13 Jbeta primers. Clones were read by immunoSEQ multiplex PCR, and TCRdb kept only the in-frame ones, dropping some. The sample has 80,000 to 95,000 clones, about four fifths seen once. The sequencing input was PBMCs. The receptors derive from a woman in her 40s in good health and CMV-seropositive.

The chain joins TRBV5-1 to TRBJ1-2; 8 bases match TRBD1. V lost 5 bases and J lost 8; bases outside the gene matches: 8. CDR3 length equals 13 residues. In germline, CDR1 is SGHRS, CDR2 YFSETQ. The CDR3 sequence is CASSRGQGIGYTF. The CDR3 DNA follows: TGCGCCAGCAGTCGAGGACAGGGAATCGGCTACACCTTC.

V and J are TRBV15 and TRBJ1-1, with unresolved D. This CDR3 has 13 amino acids. CDR1 LNHNV and CDR2 YYDKDF come from the germline V gene (reference sequence). Trimming removed 3 bases at V and 1 base at J, with 6 bases between. CDR3 loop: CATSRERNTEAFF. The CDR3 bases are TGTGCCACCAGCAGGGAGAGGAACACTGAAGCTTTCTTT.